The clone carrying this TCR beta chain was picked up one time. This record comes from a study of blood T cell repertoires in COVID-19. Study as a whole: Acute-phase and convalescent COVID-19 samples originated in the United States, Italy and Spain.

V lost 0 bases, J lost 7 bases, and 13 bases stayed unmatched. The CDR3 extends over 17 amino acids. The V gene's germline CDR1 is SGHNT and CDR2 YYREEE (reference sequence). How the authors handled the data: By means of reference gene primer amplification, nucleated cell counts were estimated. Profiled with immunoSEQ multiplex PCR; TCRdb holds only in-frame clones, not every one. D and trimming were read from the DNA, whereas the V and J calls and clone size are those reported in that table. The sample records some 180,000 clones, roughly 79% being singletons. The receptor was isolated from a woman in her thirties or forties with COVID-19, enrolled during active disease. V gene TRBV5-4 combines with J gene TRBJ2-7, with 10 positions matching TRBD2. The sequenced material came from peripheral blood. The CDR3, as DNA: TGTGCCAGCAGCTTGGGCCTAGCGGGAGCCGGCCTACGGGAGCAGTACTTC. Its protein is CASSLGLAGAGLREQYF.